Shown below are 5 T cell receptor beta chains from a single sample sequenced in a study of blood T cells in healthy people across ages. Then a second PCR, running roughly 7 to 11 cycles, was carried out with a sample-barcoded 5' primer and a J-beta primer mix. Via MiXCR, TCRdb re-called the 5' RACE reads, giving one row per CDR3 protein. The sample gives 650,000 to 1,000,000 distinct CDR3 sequences, roughly 35% of which show up once; approximately 12% is in the top ten. Sequencing was performed on blood. These receptors all come from a man aged 18-30 years in good health.

The V and J genes are TRBV29-1 and TRBJ2-2; the D gene is possibly TRBD2 (6 bases). Trimming cost V 8 bases and J 6 bases, with 10 bases left between them. This CDR3 contains 11 residues. Germline CDR1 is SQVTM and CDR2 is ANQGSEA. DNA for the CDR3: TGCAGCTCGGGCGGGGCCGGGGAGCTGTTTTTT. Protein product: CSSGGAGELFF.

The chain combines TRBV7-2 with TRBJ2-1; TRBD2 agrees at 10 bases. Germline CDR1 reads SGHTA; CDR2 reads FQGNSA. Trimming removed 3 bases from V and 4 bases from J; junction bases left unmatched: 6. There are 16 residues in the CDR3. CDR3 sequence reads: CASSFQSGGAYNEQFF. As DNA, the CDR3 is TGTGCCAGCAGCTTTCAAAGCGGGGGGGCTTACAATGAGCAGTTCTTC.

The gene calls are TRBV6-1 and TRBJ2-5; D perhaps matches TRBD1 (6 bases). In germline, CDR1 is MNHNS, CDR2 SASEGT. Trimming shortened V by 0 bases and J by 6 bases, and 11 bases separated the two germline ends. CDR3 size: 14 residues. DNA for the CDR3: TGTGCCAGCAGTGAAGCCAGGGGCCACAAGACCCAGTACTTC. It yields the protein CASSEARGHKTQYF.

The chain carries TRBV30 and TRBJ1-4; a possible D gene is TRBD1 (5 bases). There are 14 residues in the CDR3. V lost 1 base, J lost 2 bases, and 8 bases lay in between. Germline assignment: CDR1 GTSNPN and CDR2 SVGIG (reference sequence). The DNA for the CDR3 is TGTGCCTGGAGTGAAGGGGCGACTAATGAAAAACTGTTTTTT. Translated, it gives CAWSEGATNEKLFF.

J is TRBJ2-5 and V is TRBV2; D remains ambiguous. Germline V gene sequence: CDR1 SNHLY, CDR2 FYNNEI. This CDR3 has 14 residues. V was cut by 3 bases and J by 4 bases, with 12 bases left in between. The DNA for the CDR3 is TGTGCCAGCAGTGATCCAGAATTCGGAGAGACCCAGTACTTC. Its protein is CASSDPEFGETQYF.